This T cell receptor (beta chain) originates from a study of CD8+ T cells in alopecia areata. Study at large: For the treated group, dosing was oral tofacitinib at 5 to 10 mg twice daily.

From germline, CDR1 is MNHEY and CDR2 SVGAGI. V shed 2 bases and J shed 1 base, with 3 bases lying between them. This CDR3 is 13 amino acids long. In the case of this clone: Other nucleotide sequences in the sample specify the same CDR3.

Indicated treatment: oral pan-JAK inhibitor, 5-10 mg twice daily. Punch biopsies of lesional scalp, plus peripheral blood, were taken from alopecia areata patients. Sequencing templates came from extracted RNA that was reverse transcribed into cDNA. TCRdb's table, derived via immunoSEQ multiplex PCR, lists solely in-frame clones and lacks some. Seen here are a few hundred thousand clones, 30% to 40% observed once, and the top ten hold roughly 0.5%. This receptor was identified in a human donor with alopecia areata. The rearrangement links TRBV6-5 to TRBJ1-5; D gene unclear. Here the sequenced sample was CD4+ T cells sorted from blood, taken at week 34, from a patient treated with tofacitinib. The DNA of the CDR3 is TGTGCCAGCAGTTACGGGAGCAATCAGCCCCAGCATTTT. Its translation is CASSYGSNQPQHF.